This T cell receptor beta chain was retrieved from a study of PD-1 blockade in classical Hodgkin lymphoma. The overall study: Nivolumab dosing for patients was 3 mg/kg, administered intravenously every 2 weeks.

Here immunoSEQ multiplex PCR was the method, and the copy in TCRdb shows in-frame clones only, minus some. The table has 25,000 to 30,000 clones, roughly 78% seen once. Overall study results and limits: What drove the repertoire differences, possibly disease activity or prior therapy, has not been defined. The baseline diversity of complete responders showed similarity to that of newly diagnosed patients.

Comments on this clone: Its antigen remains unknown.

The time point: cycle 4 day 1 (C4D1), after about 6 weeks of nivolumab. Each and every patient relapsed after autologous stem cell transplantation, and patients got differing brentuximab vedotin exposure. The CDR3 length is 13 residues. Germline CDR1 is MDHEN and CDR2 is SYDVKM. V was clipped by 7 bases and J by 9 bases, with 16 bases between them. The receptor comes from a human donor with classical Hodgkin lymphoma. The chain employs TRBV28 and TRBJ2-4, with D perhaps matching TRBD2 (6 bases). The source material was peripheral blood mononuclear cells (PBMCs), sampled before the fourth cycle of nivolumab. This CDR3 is CASTDDLGGIQYF. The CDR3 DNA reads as TGTGCCAGCACCGACGACTTGGGGGGCATTCAGTACTTC.